This TCR beta chain was sequenced in a study of blood T cell repertoires in COVID-19. Study in general: T cells, B-cell-depleted T cells, or PBMCs provided the cDNA or gDNA that served as material.

Measured with immunoSEQ multiplex PCR; TCRdb has only the in-frame clones, and not every one. The repertoire has about 99,000 clones, roughly 91% of them found once; the top ten carry 5.1%. Germline CDR1 and CDR2: MDHEN and SYDVKM. The CDR3 length is 17 residues. Germline trimming cut 4 bases from V and 2 bases from J; bases unmatched to any gene: 10. The rearrangement links TRBV28 to TRBJ1-4; 7 bases match TRBD1. Sequencing used peripheral blood. This clonotype originated in a human donor in a cohort sampled during active COVID-19. The CDR3 nucleotides are TGTGCCAGCAGTTCCAACTTGCTGACAGGGACTAATGAAAAACTGTTTTTT. Protein: CASSSNLLTGTNEKLFF.